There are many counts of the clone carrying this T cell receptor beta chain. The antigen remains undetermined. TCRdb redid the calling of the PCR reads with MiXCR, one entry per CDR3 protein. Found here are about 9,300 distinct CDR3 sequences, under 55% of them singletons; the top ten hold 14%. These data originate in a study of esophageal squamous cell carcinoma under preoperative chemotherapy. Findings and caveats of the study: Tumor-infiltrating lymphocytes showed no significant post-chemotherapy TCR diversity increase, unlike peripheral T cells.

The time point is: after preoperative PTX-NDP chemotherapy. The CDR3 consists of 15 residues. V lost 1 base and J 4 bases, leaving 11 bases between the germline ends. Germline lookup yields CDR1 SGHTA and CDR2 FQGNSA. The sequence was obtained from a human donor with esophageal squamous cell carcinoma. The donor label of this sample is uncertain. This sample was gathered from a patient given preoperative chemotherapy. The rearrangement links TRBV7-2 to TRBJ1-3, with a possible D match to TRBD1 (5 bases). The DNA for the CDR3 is TGTGCCAGCAGCTTAGGCAGGGTTGGAGGAAACACCATATATTTT. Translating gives CASSLGRVGGNTIYF.